This T cell receptor beta chain stems from a study of T cell responses to AZD1222 COVID-19 vaccine. Sequencing used immunoSEQ multiplex PCR; TCRdb keeps in-frame clones, though not all of them. The sample yields over 110,000 clones, about 90% seen once. Between the trimmed V and J ends, which lost 3 bases and 10 bases, there was a span of 10 bases. CDR1 is LGHNT, CDR2 FRNRAP, per germline. The CDR3 sequence is 12 residues long. The sequenced sample was peripheral blood, obtained 28 days after the second AZD1222 dose. The sequence derives from an adult who received the AZD1222 COVID-19 vaccine. The genes are TRBV12-5 and TRBJ1-5; TRBD1 is a possible D gene (6 bases). The CDR3 reads CASGLEGGPQHF. The CDR3 DNA reads as TGTGCTAGTGGTTTAGAGGGGGGTCCCCAGCATTTT. Full variable domain (rest looked up from reference TRBV12-5 and TRBJ1-5): DARVTQTPRHKVTEMGQEVTMRCQPILGHNTVFWYRQTMMQGLELLAYFRNRAPLDDSGMPKDRFSAEMPDATLATLKIQPSEPRDSAVYFCASGLEGGPQHFGDGTRLSIL.